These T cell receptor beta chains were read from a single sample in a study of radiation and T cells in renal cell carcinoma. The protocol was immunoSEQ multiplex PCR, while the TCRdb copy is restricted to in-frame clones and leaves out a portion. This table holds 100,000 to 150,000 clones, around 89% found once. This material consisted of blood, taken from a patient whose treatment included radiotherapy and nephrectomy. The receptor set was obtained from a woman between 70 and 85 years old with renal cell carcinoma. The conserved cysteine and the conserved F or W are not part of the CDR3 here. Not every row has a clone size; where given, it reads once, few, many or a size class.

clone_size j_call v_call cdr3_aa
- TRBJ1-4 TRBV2 ASRGTGSGKLF
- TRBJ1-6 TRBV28 ASSPNRGLNNSPLH
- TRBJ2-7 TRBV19 ASSIGAGTYEQY
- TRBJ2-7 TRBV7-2 ASSSGGTYEQY
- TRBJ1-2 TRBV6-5 ASRVLPGRGHGYT
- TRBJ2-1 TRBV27 ASSLFGSASSYTEQF
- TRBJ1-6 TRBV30 ACVDRGDSPLH
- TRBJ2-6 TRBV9 ASGVSSGANVLT
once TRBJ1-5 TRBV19 ASSIPLGEGRNQPQH
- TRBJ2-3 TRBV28 ASSSPGLQNKQY
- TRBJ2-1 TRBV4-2 ASSHSPVADEQF
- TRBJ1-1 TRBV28 ASSFRGTEAF
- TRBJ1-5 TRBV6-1 ASRGQGDQPQH